These T cell receptor beta chains were read from a single sample in a study of tumour-infiltrating T cells in Burkitt lymphoma. Data came from immunoSEQ multiplex PCR; TCRdb stores just in-frame clones and leaves some out. This table holds more than 45,000 clones, less than 35% found once. Sequencing was performed on tumor tissue. These receptors were obtained from a human donor with Burkitt lymphoma. CDR3s include the opening cysteine and the closing phenylalanine or tryptophan. The order of the fields is J gene, D gene, CDR3 length, clone size, V gene, CDR3 DNA, CDR3 protein. The D gene is left open where the match is weak. A row's size may be missing; if present it is once, few, many or a size class.

J gene: TRBJ1-1; D gene: NA; CDR3 length: 13; clone size: NA; V gene: TRBV30; CDR3 DNA: TGTGCCTGGAGTGTCATAGGGAACACTGAAGCTTTCTTT; CDR3 protein: CAWSVIGNTEAFF
J gene: TRBJ1-4; D gene: NA; CDR3 length: 13; clone size: NA; V gene: TRBV5-6; CDR3 DNA: TGTGCCAGCAGCTTGGTACAGGGTCGGGAACTGTTTTTT; CDR3 protein: CASSLVQGRELFF
J gene: TRBJ2-7; D gene: TRBD2; CDR3 length: 16; clone size: NA; V gene: TRBV4-1; CDR3 DNA: TGCGCCAGCAGCTCGAGACTAGCGGGGGGGGATTACGAGCAGTACTTC; CDR3 protein: CASSSRLAGGDYEQYF
J gene: TRBJ1-6; D gene: NA; CDR3 length: 12; clone size: few; V gene: TRBV7-9; CDR3 DNA: TGTGCCAGCAGCGCAGGGAATTCACCCCTCCACTTT; CDR3 protein: CASSAGNSPLHF
J gene: TRBJ2-2; D gene: TRBD2; CDR3 length: 18; clone size: NA; V gene: TRBV7-3; CDR3 DNA: TGTGCCAGCAGTTTGTCCCCACTAGCGGGGGGGCCAGCCGGGGAGCTGTTTTTT; CDR3 protein: CASSLSPLAGGPAGELFF
J gene: TRBJ1-2; D gene: NA; CDR3 length: 12; clone size: few; V gene: TRBV5-6; CDR3 DNA: TGTGCCAGCAGCTACAACGTAGGTGGCTACACCTTC; CDR3 protein: CASSYNVGGYTF
J gene: TRBJ1-2; D gene: NA; CDR3 length: 13; clone size: NA; V gene: TRBV5-8; CDR3 DNA: TGTGCCAGCAGCTTGGAGGGGAACTATGGCTACACCTTC; CDR3 protein: CASSLEGNYGYTF
J gene: TRBJ1-5; D gene: TRBD1; CDR3 length: 14; clone size: NA; V gene: TRBV19; CDR3 DNA: TGTGCCAGTAGCCAGACAGGGGGCAATCAGCCCCAGCATTTT; CDR3 protein: CASSQTGGNQPQHF
J gene: TRBJ2-7; D gene: NA; CDR3 length: 12; clone size: NA; V gene: TRBV30; CDR3 DNA: TGTGCCTGGAGTCACCCTGGGGGATGGAAGTACTTC; CDR3 protein: CAWSHPGGWKYF
J gene: TRBJ1-3; D gene: NA; CDR3 length: 15; clone size: few; V gene: TRBV4-2; CDR3 DNA: TGTGCCAGCAGCCAAGGGGAGGGCTCAGGAAACACCATATATTTT; CDR3 protein: CASSQGEGSGNTIYF
J gene: TRBJ1-3; D gene: NA; CDR3 length: 13; clone size: NA; V gene: TRBV4-2; CDR3 DNA: TGTGCCAGCAGCCAAGTAGGGGGAAACACCATATATTTT; CDR3 protein: CASSQVGGNTIYF
J gene: TRBJ1-2; D gene: TRBD1; CDR3 length: 16; clone size: few; V gene: TRBV5-6; CDR3 DNA: TGTGCCAGCAGCCGTAGGGACAGGGGTTTTTTCTATGGCTACACCTTC; CDR3 protein: CASSRRDRGFFYGYTF
J gene: TRBJ1-1; D gene: NA; CDR3 length: 15; clone size: medium-sized; V gene: TRBV5-4; CDR3 DNA: TGTGCCAGCAGCCTTCGACAGGCCGCCCTCACTGAAGCTTTCTTT; CDR3 protein: CASSLRQAALTEAFF
J gene: TRBJ2-3; D gene: NA; CDR3 length: 15; clone size: few; V gene: TRBV6-6; CDR3 DNA: TGTGCCAGCAGTCCTAGCGAAAAGACCACAGATACGCAGTATTTT; CDR3 protein: CASSPSEKTTDTQYF
J gene: TRBJ2-3; D gene: NA; CDR3 length: 14; clone size: NA; V gene: TRBV5-4; CDR3 DNA: TGTGCCAGCGGCACGGGGAGCTACACAGATACGCAGTATTTT; CDR3 protein: CASGTGSYTDTQYF
J gene: TRBJ1-1; D gene: TRBD1; CDR3 length: 14; clone size: NA; V gene: TRBV5-1; CDR3 DNA: TGCGCCAGCAGCTTTGACAGGGGGAACACTGAAGCTTTCTTT; CDR3 protein: CASSFDRGNTEAFF
J gene: TRBJ2-7; D gene: TRBD1; CDR3 length: 15; clone size: NA; V gene: TRBV7-6; CDR3 DNA: TGTGCCAGCAGCCCCGGGGGACAGGGAGCCCACGAGCAGTACTTC; CDR3 protein: CASSPGGQGAHEQYF
J gene: TRBJ1-6; D gene: NA; CDR3 length: 14; clone size: NA; V gene: TRBV5-6; CDR3 DNA: TGTGCCAGCAGCTTGGGGGGGCAGAATTCACCCCTCCACTTT; CDR3 protein: CASSLGGQNSPLHF
J gene: TRBJ1-3; D gene: NA; CDR3 length: 14; clone size: few; V gene: TRBV5-4; CDR3 DNA: TGTGCCAGCAACCTGGGGGGAGCTGGAAACACCATATATTTT; CDR3 protein: CASNLGGAGNTIYF
J gene: TRBJ2-3; D gene: NA; CDR3 length: 12; clone size: once; V gene: TRBV7-2; CDR3 DNA: TGTGCCAGCAGGGATGTAGGCGATACGCAGTATTTT; CDR3 protein: CASRDVGDTQYF
J gene: TRBJ1-4; D gene: NA; CDR3 length: 16; clone size: NA; V gene: TRBV29-1; CDR3 DNA: TGCAGCGTTGTCTTGGTTTCCAGGAGTAAGGATGAAAAACTGTTTTTT; CDR3 protein: CSVVLVSRSKDEKLFF
J gene: TRBJ2-3; D gene: NA; CDR3 length: 16; clone size: few; V gene: TRBV4-3; CDR3 DNA: TGCGCCAGCAGCCAAGATACAGGATCCAGCACAGATACGCAGTATTTT; CDR3 protein: CASSQDTGSSTDTQYF
J gene: TRBJ1-4; D gene: TRBD1; CDR3 length: 15; clone size: NA; V gene: TRBV5-1; CDR3 DNA: TGCGCCAGCAGCCCCTCTCAGGGGGCGGATGAAAAACTGTTTTTT; CDR3 protein: CASSPSQGADEKLFF
J gene: TRBJ2-5; D gene: NA; CDR3 length: 13; clone size: NA; V gene: TRBV10-1; CDR3 DNA: TGCGCCAGCAGGGGGGTCCTCCAAGAGACCCAGTACTTC; CDR3 protein: CASRGVLQETQYF
J gene: TRBJ1-5; D gene: TRBD1; CDR3 length: 16; clone size: NA; V gene: TRBV6-4; CDR3 DNA: TGTAGTAAGGGGGACAGGCGACGCTATAGCAATCAGCCCCAGCATTTT; CDR3 protein: CSKGDRRRYSNQPQHF
J gene: TRBJ2-1; D gene: NA; CDR3 length: 10; clone size: NA; V gene: TRBV20-1; CDR3 DNA: TGCAGTGCTACGTACAATGAGCAGTTCTTC; CDR3 protein: CSATYNEQFF
J gene: TRBJ2-7; D gene: NA; CDR3 length: 14; clone size: NA; V gene: TRBV7-2; CDR3 DNA: TGTGCCAGCAGCTTTAGCGGACCGTCCTACGAGCAGTACTTC; CDR3 protein: CASSFSGPSYEQYF
J gene: TRBJ1-3; D gene: NA; CDR3 length: 13; clone size: NA; V gene: TRBV15; CDR3 DNA: TGTGCCACCAGCTCCCTCCCTGGAAACACCATATATTTT; CDR3 protein: CATSSLPGNTIYF
J gene: TRBJ2-7; D gene: TRBD2; CDR3 length: 14; clone size: NA; V gene: TRBV7-3; CDR3 DNA: TGTGCCAGCAGCTTGGGGACTAGCGGGGACGAGCAGTACTTC; CDR3 protein: CASSLGTSGDEQYF
J gene: TRBJ2-6; D gene: NA; CDR3 length: 14; clone size: few; V gene: TRBV5-1; CDR3 DNA: TGCGCCAGCAGCTTGGCCGATGGGGCCAACGTCCTGACTTTC; CDR3 protein: CASSLADGANVLTF
J gene: TRBJ2-3; D gene: TRBD2; CDR3 length: 15; clone size: NA; V gene: TRBV7-2; CDR3 DNA: TGTGCCAGCAGCATCCGCGGGGGGGGCACAGATACGCAGTATTTT; CDR3 protein: CASSIRGGGTDTQYF
J gene: TRBJ2-1; D gene: NA; CDR3 length: 12; clone size: NA; V gene: TRBV5-4; CDR3 DNA: TGTGCCAGCAGCTTAGGTGGCAGAATCGGGTTCTTC; CDR3 protein: CASSLGGRIGFF
J gene: TRBJ2-5; D gene: NA; CDR3 length: 14; clone size: few; V gene: TRBV30; CDR3 DNA: TGTGCCTGGAGTGGTTCTACCGGAGCAGAGACCCAGTACTTC; CDR3 protein: CAWSGSTGAETQYF
J gene: TRBJ2-5; D gene: TRBD1; CDR3 length: 17; clone size: few; V gene: TRBV30; CDR3 DNA: TGTGCCTGGAGACCAATCCTCGGGACAGGGGGCAGGGAGACCCAGTACTTC; CDR3 protein: CAWRPILGTGGRETQYF
J gene: TRBJ1-2; D gene: NA; CDR3 length: 15; clone size: few; V gene: TRBV15; CDR3 DNA: TGTGCCACCAGCAGAGAGCGGAGGGCCGACTATGGCTACACCTTC; CDR3 protein: CATSRERRADYGYTF
J gene: TRBJ2-2; D gene: NA; CDR3 length: 14; clone size: NA; V gene: TRBV7-2; CDR3 DNA: TGTGCCAGCAGCGTCGACGGGAACACCGGGGAGCTGTTTTTT; CDR3 protein: CASSVDGNTGELFF
J gene: TRBJ2-7; D gene: NA; CDR3 length: 13; clone size: NA; V gene: TRBV28; CDR3 DNA: TGTGCCAGCGAATCGGGGGCGTTCTACGAGCAGTACTTC; CDR3 protein: CASESGAFYEQYF
J gene: TRBJ1-6; D gene: NA; CDR3 length: 16; clone size: NA; V gene: TRBV5-4; CDR3 DNA: TGTGCCAGCAGCTTGGTGCAGAGCTCCTATAATTCACCCCTCCACTTT; CDR3 protein: CASSLVQSSYNSPLHF
J gene: TRBJ2-5; D gene: TRBD2; CDR3 length: 14; clone size: once; V gene: TRBV7-8; CDR3 DNA: TGTGCCAGCAGCTTTGGACTAGCGGAAGAGACCCAGTACTTC; CDR3 protein: CASSFGLAEETQYF
J gene: TRBJ2-5; D gene: NA; CDR3 length: 15; clone size: NA; V gene: TRBV15; CDR3 DNA: TGTGCCACCAGCAGAGAGAGACGGCCCGGAGAGACCCAGTACTTC; CDR3 protein: CATSRERRPGETQYF
J gene: TRBJ2-2; D gene: NA; CDR3 length: 16; clone size: NA; V gene: TRBV7-2; CDR3 DNA: TGTGCCAGCAGCTTAGGACCTCTGCGGAACACCGGGGAGCTGTTTTTT; CDR3 protein: CASSLGPLRNTGELFF
J gene: TRBJ1-2; D gene: NA; CDR3 length: 15; clone size: few; V gene: TRBV5-4; CDR3 DNA: TGTGCCAGCAGCGCCGGAGCGGCAGGGGTCTATGGCTACACCTTC; CDR3 protein: CASSAGAAGVYGYTF
J gene: TRBJ1-2; D gene: NA; CDR3 length: 14; clone size: NA; V gene: TRBV5-4; CDR3 DNA: TGTGCCAGCAGCTCGTTCCAGGGTAGCTATGGCTACACCTTC; CDR3 protein: CASSSFQGSYGYTF
J gene: TRBJ1-5; D gene: NA; CDR3 length: 13; clone size: few; V gene: TRBV6-6; CDR3 DNA: TGTGCCAGCAATAGGGAACGCAATCAGCCCCAGCATTTT; CDR3 protein: CASNRERNQPQHF
J gene: TRBJ2-5; D gene: NA; CDR3 length: 12; clone size: NA; V gene: TRBV7-9; CDR3 DNA: TGTGCCAGCAGCTTAAAACCGGGGACCCAGTACTTC; CDR3 protein: CASSLKPGTQYF
J gene: TRBJ2-3; D gene: NA; CDR3 length: 10; clone size: NA; V gene: TRBV20-1; CDR3 DNA: TGCGCAGCTAGCACAGATACGCAGTATTTT; CDR3 protein: CAASTDTQYF
J gene: TRBJ1-3; D gene: NA; CDR3 length: 13; clone size: few; V gene: TRBV30; CDR3 DNA: TGTGCCTGGAGGCGACAGGTGGGAAACACCATATATTTT; CDR3 protein: CAWRRQVGNTIYF
J gene: TRBJ2-1; D gene: NA; CDR3 length: 15; clone size: NA; V gene: TRBV29-1; CDR3 DNA: TGCAGCGTTGATACCACAGGTAGTTCCTACAATGAGCAGTTCTTC; CDR3 protein: CSVDTTGSSYNEQFF
J gene: TRBJ1-2; D gene: NA; CDR3 length: 13; clone size: NA; V gene: TRBV4-1; CDR3 DNA: TGCGCCAGCAGCCAAGAAGGGCTCGGAGGCTACACCTTC; CDR3 protein: CASSQEGLGGYTF
J gene: TRBJ1-1; D gene: NA; CDR3 length: 13; clone size: NA; V gene: TRBV6-1; CDR3 DNA: TGTGCCAGCGCGGCCCAGGTGGGGGGGAAAGCTTTCTTT; CDR3 protein: CASAAQVGGKAFF
J gene: TRBJ2-3; D gene: NA; CDR3 length: 15; clone size: NA; V gene: TRBV5-4; CDR3 DNA: TGTGCCAGCAGCCCCGGTCCCGAGCGGAGGGATACGCAGTATTTT; CDR3 protein: CASSPGPERRDTQYF
J gene: TRBJ2-5; D gene: NA; CDR3 length: 13; clone size: few; V gene: TRBV7-9; CDR3 DNA: TGTGCCAGCAGCTCCTGGTCCCAAGAGACCCAGTACTTC; CDR3 protein: CASSSWSQETQYF
J gene: TRBJ2-7; D gene: NA; CDR3 length: 15; clone size: NA; V gene: TRBV18; CDR3 DNA: TGTGCCAGCTCACCAGTACAGGGCTCAGGGTACGAGCAGTACTTC; CDR3 protein: CASSPVQGSGYEQYF
J gene: TRBJ2-7; D gene: NA; CDR3 length: 16; clone size: NA; V gene: TRBV5-6; CDR3 DNA: TGTGCCAGCAGCATCGCCTTGGGACACAACTCCTACGAGCAGTACTTC; CDR3 protein: CASSIALGHNSYEQYF
J gene: TRBJ2-5; D gene: NA; CDR3 length: 15; clone size: NA; V gene: TRBV5-5; CDR3 DNA: TGTGCCAGCAGCTTGGCGGGGGCGGGGACAGAGACCCAGTACTTC; CDR3 protein: CASSLAGAGTETQYF
J gene: TRBJ2-2; D gene: TRBD1; CDR3 length: 17; clone size: few; V gene: TRBV9; CDR3 DNA: TGTGCCAGCAGCCCCACCAGGGACAGGGGACGAACCGGGGAGCTGTTTTTT; CDR3 protein: CASSPTRDRGRTGELFF
J gene: TRBJ2-1; D gene: NA; CDR3 length: 14; clone size: few; V gene: TRBV7-2; CDR3 DNA: TGTGCCAGCAGCTTAGTCGGGGGAAACAATGAGCAGTTCTTC; CDR3 protein: CASSLVGGNNEQFF
J gene: TRBJ1-3; D gene: NA; CDR3 length: 15; clone size: NA; V gene: TRBV14; CDR3 DNA: TGTGCCAGCAGCTTTGGATGGGGGCGCGGAAACACCATATATTTT; CDR3 protein: CASSFGWGRGNTIYF
J gene: TRBJ1-1; D gene: NA; CDR3 length: 13; clone size: few; V gene: TRBV4-3; CDR3 DNA: TGCGCCAGCAGCCAAGAGAGGGGGGCAGAAGCTTTCTTT; CDR3 protein: CASSQERGAEAFF
J gene: TRBJ2-5; D gene: TRBD1; CDR3 length: 14; clone size: NA; V gene: TRBV7-3; CDR3 DNA: TGTGCCAGCAGCTCAACAGGGGGCTTGGAGACCCAGTACTTC; CDR3 protein: CASSSTGGLETQYF